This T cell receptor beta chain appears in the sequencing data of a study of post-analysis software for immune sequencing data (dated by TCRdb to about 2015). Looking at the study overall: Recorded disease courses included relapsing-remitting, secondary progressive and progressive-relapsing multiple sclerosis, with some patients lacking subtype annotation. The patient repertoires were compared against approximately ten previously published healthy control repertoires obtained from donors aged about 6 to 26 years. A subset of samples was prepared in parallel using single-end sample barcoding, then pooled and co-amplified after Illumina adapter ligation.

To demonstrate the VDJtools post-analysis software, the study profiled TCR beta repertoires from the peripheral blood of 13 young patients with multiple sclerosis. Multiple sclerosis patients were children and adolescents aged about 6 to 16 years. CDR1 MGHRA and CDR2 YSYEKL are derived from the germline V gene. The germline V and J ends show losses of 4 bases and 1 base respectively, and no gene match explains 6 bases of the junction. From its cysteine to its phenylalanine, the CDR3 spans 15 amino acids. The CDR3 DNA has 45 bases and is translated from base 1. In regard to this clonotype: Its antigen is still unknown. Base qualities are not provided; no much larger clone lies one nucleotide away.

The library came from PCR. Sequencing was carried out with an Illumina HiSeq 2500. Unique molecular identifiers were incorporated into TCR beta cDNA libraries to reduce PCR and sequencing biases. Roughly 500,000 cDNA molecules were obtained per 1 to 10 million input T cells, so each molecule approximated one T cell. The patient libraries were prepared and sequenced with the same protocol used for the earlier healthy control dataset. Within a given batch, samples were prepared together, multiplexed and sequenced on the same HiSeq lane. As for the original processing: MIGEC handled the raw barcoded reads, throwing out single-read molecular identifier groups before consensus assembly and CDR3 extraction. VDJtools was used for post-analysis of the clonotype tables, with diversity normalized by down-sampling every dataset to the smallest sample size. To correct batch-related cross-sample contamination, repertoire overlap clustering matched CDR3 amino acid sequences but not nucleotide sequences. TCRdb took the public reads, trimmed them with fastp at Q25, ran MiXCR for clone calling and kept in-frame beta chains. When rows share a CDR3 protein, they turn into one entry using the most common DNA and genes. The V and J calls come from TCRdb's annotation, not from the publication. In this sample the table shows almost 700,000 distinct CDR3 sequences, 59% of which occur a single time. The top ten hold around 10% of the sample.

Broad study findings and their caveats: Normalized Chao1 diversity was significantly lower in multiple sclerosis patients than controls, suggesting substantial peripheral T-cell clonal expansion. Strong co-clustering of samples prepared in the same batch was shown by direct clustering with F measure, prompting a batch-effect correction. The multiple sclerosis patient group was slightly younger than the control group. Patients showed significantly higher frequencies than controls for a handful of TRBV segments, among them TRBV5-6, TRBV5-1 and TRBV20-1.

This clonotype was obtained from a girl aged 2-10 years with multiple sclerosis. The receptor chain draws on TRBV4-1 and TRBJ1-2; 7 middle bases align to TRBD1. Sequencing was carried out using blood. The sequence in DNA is TGCGCCAGCAGCCCCGCAGGGGGACTTAACTATGGCTACACCTTC. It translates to CASSPAGGLNYGYTF.